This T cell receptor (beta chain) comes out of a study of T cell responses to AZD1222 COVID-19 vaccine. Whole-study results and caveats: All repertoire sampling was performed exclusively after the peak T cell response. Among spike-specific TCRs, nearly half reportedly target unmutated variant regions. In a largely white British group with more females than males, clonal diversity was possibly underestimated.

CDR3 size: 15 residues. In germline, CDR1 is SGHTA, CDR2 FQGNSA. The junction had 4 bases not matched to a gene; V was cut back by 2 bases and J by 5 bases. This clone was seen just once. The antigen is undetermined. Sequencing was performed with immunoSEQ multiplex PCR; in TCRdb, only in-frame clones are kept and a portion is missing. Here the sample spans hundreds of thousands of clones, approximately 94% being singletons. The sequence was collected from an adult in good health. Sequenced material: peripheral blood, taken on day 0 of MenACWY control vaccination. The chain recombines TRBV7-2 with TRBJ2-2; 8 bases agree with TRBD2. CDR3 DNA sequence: TGTGCCAGCAGCTTAAAGAGCGGGGGTACCGGGGAGCTGTTTTTT. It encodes CASSLKSGGTGELFF.